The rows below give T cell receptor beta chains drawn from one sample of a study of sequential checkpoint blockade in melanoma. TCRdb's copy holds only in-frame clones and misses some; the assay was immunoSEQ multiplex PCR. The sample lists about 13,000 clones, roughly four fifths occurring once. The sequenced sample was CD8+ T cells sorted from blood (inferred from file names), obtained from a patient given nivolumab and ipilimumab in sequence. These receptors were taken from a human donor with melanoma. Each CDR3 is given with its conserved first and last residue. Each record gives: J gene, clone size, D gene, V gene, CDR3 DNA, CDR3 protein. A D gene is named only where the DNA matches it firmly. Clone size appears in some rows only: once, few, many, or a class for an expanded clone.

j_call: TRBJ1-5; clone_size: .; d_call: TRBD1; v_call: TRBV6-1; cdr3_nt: TGTGCCAGCAGTGAAGCGCGAACAGGGGCAAATCAGCCCCAGCATTTT; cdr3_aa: CASSEARTGANQPQHF
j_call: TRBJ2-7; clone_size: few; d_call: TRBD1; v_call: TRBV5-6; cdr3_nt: TGTGCCAGCAGCTACCGGGACAGGCCCTTGGACGAGCAGTACTTC; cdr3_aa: CASSYRDRPLDEQYF
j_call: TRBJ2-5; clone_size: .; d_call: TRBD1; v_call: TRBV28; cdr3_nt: TGTGCCAGCAGCACCTGGACAGGGGACTTGATACCGAAAGAGACCCAGTACTTC; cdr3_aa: CASSTWTGDLIPKETQYF
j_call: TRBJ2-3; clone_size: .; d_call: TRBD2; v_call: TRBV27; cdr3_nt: TGTGCCAGCAGTTCCCGGCGCGACGGACTAGCGGGGGGGTATGTCACAGATACGCAGTATTTT; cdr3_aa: CASSSRRDGLAGGYVTDTQYF
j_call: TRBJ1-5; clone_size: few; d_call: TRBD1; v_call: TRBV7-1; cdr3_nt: TGTGCCAGCAGCTTAATCACAGGGGGTCTTAATCAGCCCCAGCATTTT; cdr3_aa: CASSLITGGLNQPQHF
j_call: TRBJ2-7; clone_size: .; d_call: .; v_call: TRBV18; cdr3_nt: TGTGCCAGCCCAACTCCTCCGGGGAACATCTACGAGCAGTACTTC; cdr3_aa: CASPTPPGNIYEQYF
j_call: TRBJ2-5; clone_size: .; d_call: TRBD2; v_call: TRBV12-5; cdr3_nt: TGTGCTAGTGGTTTTGGGCTAGCGGGGCGAGGGGAGACCCAGTACTTC; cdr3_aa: CASGFGLAGRGETQYF
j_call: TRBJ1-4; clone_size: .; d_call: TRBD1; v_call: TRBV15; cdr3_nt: TGTGCCACCAGCAGAGAGCGGGACAGCGATAATGAAAAACTGTTTTTT; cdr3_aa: CATSRERDSDNEKLFF
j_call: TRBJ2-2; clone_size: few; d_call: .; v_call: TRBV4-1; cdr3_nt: TGCGCCAGCAGCCCCCGAGGGGGTCCGGCCGGGGAGCTGTTTTTT; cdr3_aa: CASSPRGGPAGELFF
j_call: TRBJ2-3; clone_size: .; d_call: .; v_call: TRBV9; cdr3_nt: TGTGCCAGCAGCGTAGTTCAGGGATGGAGCACAGATACGCAGTATTTT; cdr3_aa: CASSVVQGWSTDTQYF
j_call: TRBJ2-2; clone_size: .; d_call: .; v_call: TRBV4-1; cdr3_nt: TGCGCCAGCAGCCAAGATGCGGGGTTCGTAGCCGGGGAGCTGTTTTTT; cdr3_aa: CASSQDAGFVAGELFF
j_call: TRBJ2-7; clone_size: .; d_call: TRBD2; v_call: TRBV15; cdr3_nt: TGTGCCACCAGCAGAGGGGGGAGGGCGGACTACGAGCAGTACTTC; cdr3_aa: CATSRGGRADYEQYF
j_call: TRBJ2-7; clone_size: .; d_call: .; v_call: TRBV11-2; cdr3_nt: TGTGCCAGCAGCTTGGCGGGAACCTACGAGCAGTACTTC; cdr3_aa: CASSLAGTYEQYF
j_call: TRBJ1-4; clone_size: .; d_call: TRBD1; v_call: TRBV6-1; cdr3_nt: TGTGCCAGCAGTGAGGAGCCGACAGGGGGGCAGGAAAAACTGTTTTTT; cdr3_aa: CASSEEPTGGQEKLFF
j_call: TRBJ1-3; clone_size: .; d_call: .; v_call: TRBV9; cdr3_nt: TGTGCCAGCAGCCTCGGGGATTCTGGAAACACCATATATTTT; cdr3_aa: CASSLGDSGNTIYF
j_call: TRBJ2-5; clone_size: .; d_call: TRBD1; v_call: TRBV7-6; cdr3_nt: TGTGCCAGCAGCCGCGGACAGGGGAAAGGGGAGACCCAGTACTTC; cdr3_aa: CASSRGQGKGETQYF
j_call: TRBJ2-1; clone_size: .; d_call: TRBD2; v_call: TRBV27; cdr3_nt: TGTGCCAGCATGGCGGGAGGGATCCCCTCCTACAATGAGCAGTTCTTC; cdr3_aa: CASMAGGIPSYNEQFF
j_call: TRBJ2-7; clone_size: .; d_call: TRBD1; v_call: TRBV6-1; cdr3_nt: TGTGCCAGCAGTGAACCCAGGACAGGGGGCTACCGTACCTACGAGCAGTACTTC; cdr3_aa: CASSEPRTGGYRTYEQYF
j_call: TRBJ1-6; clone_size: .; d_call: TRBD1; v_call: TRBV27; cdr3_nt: TGTGCCAGCAGTCCCCGAGACAGGGAAGGGCCCCTCCACTTT; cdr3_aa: CASSPRDREGPLHF
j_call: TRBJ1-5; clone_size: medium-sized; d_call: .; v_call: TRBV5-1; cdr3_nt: TGCGCCAGCAGCTTGGGCCAGGGTCTACATAGCAATCAGCCCCAGCATTTT; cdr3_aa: CASSLGQGLHSNQPQHF
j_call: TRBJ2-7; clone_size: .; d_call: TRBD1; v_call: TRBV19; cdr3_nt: TGTGCCAGTACCGGGACAGCAATCTACGAGCAGTACTTC; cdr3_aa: CASTGTAIYEQYF
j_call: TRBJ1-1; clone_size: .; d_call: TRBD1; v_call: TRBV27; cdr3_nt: TGTGCCAGCATTGGAACAGGGGGCTGGGGGACTGAAGCTTTCTTT; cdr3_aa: CASIGTGGWGTEAFF
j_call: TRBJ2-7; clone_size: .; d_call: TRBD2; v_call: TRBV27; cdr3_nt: TGTGCCAGCAGTTTAGGACTAGCGGGGCCTTTAGGGCAGTACTTC; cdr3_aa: CASSLGLAGPLGQYF
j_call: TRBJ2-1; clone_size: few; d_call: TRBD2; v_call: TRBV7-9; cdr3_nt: TGTGCCAGCAGCTCGCCTGCTAGCGGGGGGGCCCCTTACAATGAGCAGTTCTTC; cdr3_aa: CASSSPASGGAPYNEQFF
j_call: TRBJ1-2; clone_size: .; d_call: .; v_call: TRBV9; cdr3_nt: TGTGCCAGCAGCCCCCGGGGGGCGGGCTACACCTTC; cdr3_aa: CASSPRGAGYTF
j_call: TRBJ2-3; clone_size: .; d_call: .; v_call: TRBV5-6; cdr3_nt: TGTGCCAGCAGCTTGGCATTCGGGGACACAGATACGCAGTATTTT; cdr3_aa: CASSLAFGDTDTQYF
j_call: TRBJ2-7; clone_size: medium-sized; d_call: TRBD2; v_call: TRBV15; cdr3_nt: TGTGCCACCAGCACCGGGACTAGCGGGGTGTACGAGCAGTACTTC; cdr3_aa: CATSTGTSGVYEQYF
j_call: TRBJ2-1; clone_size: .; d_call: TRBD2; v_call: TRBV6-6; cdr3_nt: TGTGCCAGCAGTTCCGGACTAGCGGCCTACTACAATGAGCAGTTCTTC; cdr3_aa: CASSSGLAAYYNEQFF
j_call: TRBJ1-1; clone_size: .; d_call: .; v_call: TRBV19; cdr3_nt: TGTGCCAGTGGGCCCTTCGGAATGAACACTGAAGCTTTCTTT; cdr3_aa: CASGPFGMNTEAFF
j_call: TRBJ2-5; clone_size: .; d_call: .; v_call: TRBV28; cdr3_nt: TGTGCCAGCAGTCCCCCAGGGCAAGAGACCCAGTACTTC; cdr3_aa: CASSPPGQETQYF
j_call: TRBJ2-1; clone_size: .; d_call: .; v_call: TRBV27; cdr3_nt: TGTGCCAGCAGTTTATCTGGTGGATCGGGGGAGCAGTTCTTC; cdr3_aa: CASSLSGGSGEQFF
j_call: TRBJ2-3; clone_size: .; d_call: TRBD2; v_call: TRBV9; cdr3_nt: TGTGCCAGCAGCGCCGGGGGAGGGATCTTAGTAAATACGCAGTATTTT; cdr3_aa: CASSAGGGILVNTQYF
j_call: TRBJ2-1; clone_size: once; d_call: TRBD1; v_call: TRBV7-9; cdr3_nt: TGTGCCAGCATCGGCAGGGGGTCCATTTCCTCCTACAATGAGCAGTTCTTC; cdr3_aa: CASIGRGSISSYNEQFF
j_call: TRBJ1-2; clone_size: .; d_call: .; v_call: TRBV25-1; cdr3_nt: TGTGCCAGCCGCCCGTGGGGCCAGACCTATGGCTACACCTTC; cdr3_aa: CASRPWGQTYGYTF
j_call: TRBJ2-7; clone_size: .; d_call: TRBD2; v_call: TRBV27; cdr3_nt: TGTGCCAGCAGCCCACGGCTAGCGGGGGCGGCAAAGGAGCAGTACTTC; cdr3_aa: CASSPRLAGAAKEQYF
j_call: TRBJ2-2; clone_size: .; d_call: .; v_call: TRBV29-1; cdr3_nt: TGCAGCGCGAAGGACAGAAACACCGGGGAGCTGTTTTTT; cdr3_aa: CSAKDRNTGELFF
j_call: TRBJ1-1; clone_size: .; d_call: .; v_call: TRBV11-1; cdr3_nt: TGTGCCAGCATCCGAACCGGGGGGTCGAACACTGAAGCTTTCTTT; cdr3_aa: CASIRTGGSNTEAFF
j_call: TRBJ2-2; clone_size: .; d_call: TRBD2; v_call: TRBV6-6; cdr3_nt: TGTGCCAGCAGTTCTGGACTAGATCCAACCGGGGAGCTGTTTTTT; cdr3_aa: CASSSGLDPTGELFF
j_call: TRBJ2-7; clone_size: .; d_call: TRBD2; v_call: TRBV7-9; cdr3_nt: TGTGCCAGCAGCTCGACTAGCGGGGGGGCTTACGAGCAGTACTTC; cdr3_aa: CASSSTSGGAYEQYF
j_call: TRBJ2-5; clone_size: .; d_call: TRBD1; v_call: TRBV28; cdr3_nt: TGTGCCAGCCGACGGACAGGTCTGGGTAAAGAGACCCAGTACTTC; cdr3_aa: CASRRTGLGKETQYF
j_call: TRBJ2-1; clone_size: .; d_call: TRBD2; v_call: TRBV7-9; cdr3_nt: TGTGCCAGCAGCTTTTGGACTAGCGGGGACCCCTTTGGGCAGTTCTTC; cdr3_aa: CASSFWTSGDPFGQFF
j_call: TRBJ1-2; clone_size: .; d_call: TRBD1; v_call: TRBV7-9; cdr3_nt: TGTGCCAGCAGCCTAGGGACAGGGAACTATGGCTACACCTTC; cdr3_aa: CASSLGTGNYGYTF
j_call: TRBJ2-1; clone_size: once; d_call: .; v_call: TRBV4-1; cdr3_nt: TGCGCCAGCAGCCTACCCGGGAATGAGCAGTTCTTC; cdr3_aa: CASSLPGNEQFF
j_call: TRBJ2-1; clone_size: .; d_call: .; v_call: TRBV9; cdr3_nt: TGTGCCAGCAGCGTAACCGCCGCAGGGTGGCATGAGCAGTTCTTC; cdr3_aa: CASSVTAAGWHEQFF
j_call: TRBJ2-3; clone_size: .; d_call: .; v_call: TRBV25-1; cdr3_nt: TGTGCCAGCAGTATCGGACTGGCGGGGACCGGGTATACGCAGTATTTT; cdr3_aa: CASSIGLAGTGYTQYF
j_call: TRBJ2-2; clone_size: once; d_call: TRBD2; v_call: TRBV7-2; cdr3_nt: TGTGCCAGCAGCTGGGGACTAGCGGGAGGGGTTGGCGGGGAGCTGTTTTTT; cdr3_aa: CASSWGLAGGVGGELFF
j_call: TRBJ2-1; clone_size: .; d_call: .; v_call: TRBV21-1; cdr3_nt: TGTGCCAATCCTTTAGCCCCGGGACTAGCGGGAGGGTACTACAATGAGCAGTTCTTC; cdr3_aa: CANPLAPGLAGGYYNEQFF
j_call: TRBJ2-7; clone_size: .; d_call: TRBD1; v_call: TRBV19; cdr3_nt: TGTGCCAGTAGCGGGGACAGTTGGAACGAGCAGTACTTC; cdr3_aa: CASSGDSWNEQYF
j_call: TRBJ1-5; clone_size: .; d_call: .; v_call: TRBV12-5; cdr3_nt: TGTGCCAGTAATCAGGCTAGCAATCAGCCCCAGCATTTT; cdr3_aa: CASNQASNQPQHF
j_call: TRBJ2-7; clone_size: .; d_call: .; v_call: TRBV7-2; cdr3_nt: TGTGCCAGCAGCACATGGGCTCTCTACGAGCAGTACTTC; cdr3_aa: CASSTWALYEQYF
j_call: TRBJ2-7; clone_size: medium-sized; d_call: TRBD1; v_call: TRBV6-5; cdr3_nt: TGTGCCAGCAGGCCCGGGACAGGGTATTCCTACGAGCAGTACTTC; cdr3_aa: CASRPGTGYSYEQYF
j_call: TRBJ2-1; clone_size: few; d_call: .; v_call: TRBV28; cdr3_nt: TGTGCCAGCAGTCTCTTCAGGAATGAGCAGTTCTTC; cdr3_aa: CASSLFRNEQFF
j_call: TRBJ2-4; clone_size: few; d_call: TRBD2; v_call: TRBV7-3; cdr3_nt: TGTGCCAGCACCAAAAAGGCCGGACTAGCGCCGTCGAAAAACATTCAGTACTTC; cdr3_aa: CASTKKAGLAPSKNIQYF
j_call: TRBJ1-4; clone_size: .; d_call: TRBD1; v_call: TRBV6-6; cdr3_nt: TGTGCCAGCAGTTACCTCGACAGGGTCGAGGAAAAACTGTTTTTT; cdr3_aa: CASSYLDRVEEKLFF